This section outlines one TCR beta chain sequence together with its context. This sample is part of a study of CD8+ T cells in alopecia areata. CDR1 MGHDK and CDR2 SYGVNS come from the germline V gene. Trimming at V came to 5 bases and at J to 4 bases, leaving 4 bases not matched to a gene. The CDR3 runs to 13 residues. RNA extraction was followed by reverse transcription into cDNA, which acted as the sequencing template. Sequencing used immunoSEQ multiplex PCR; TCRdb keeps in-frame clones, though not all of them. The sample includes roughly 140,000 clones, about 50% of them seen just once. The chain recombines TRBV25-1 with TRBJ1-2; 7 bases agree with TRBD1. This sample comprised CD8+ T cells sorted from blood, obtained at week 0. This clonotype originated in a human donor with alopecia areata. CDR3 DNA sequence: TGTGCCAGCAGTAATGACAGGGCCTATGGCTACACCTTC. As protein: CASSNDRAYGYTF.